This passage covers 15 T cell receptor beta chains from one sample sequenced in a study of long-term antiretroviral therapy in people with HIV. The immunoSEQ assay was v3.0, run at survey level. Profiled with immunoSEQ multiplex PCR; TCRdb holds only in-frame clones, not every one. The sample consists of 35,000 to 55,000 clones, about 96% of them appearing once. The material sequenced was unsorted PBMCs, taken 3.7 years after starting antiretroviral therapy. These receptors originate from a woman in her forties or fifties with HIV.

CDR3 protein: CASSSVVQREQYF. CDR3 nucleotides: TGTGCCAGCTCCAGTGTCGTTCAGCGCGAGCAGTACTTC. The chain uses TRBV6-5 and TRBJ2-7; D is unclear. CDR1 and CDR2 from the germline V gene are MNHEY and SVGAGI. V was cut by 8 bases and J by 6 bases, with 17 bases left in between. The CDR3 consists of 13 residues.

The chain carries TRBV5-1 and TRBJ2-1, with TRBD2 matching 9 bases. Germline V gives CDR1 SGHRS, CDR2 YFSETQ. The CDR3 has 14 residues. With 6 bases clipped from V and 9 bases from J, the junction kept 10 bases outside the gene matches. The CDR3 DNA reads TGCGCCAGCATGGTCGCGGGGGGGTCGGGTGAGCAGTTCTTC. Its protein is CASMVAGGSGEQFF.

The genes are TRBV27 and TRBJ2-7; D possibly corresponds to TRBD1 (6 bases). This CDR3 is built from 15 residues. Looked up from germline, CDR1 is MNHEY and CDR2 is SMNVEV (reference sequence). Deletions cut 5 bases from V and 5 bases from J, with 19 bases between. CDR3 sequence (DNA): TGTGCCAGCAGTCCTAGATTTGAGTCAGGGGACGAGCAGTACTTC. Protein product: CASSPRFESGDEQYF.

The chain recombines TRBV10-3 with TRBJ1-2; no definite D call. CDR1 ENHRY and CDR2 SYGVKD come from the germline V gene. CDR3 length equals 14 residues. V was clipped by 2 bases and J by 4 bases, with 11 bases between them. CDR3 protein: CAISEGGGSYGYTF. CDR3 DNA sequence: TGTGCCATCAGTGAGGGCGGTGGATCCTATGGCTACACCTTC.

The rearrangement joins TRBV5-6 to TRBJ1-2; tentative D call: TRBD1 (5 bases). The CDR3 spans 13 residues. Trimming removed 3 bases from V and 2 bases from J, with 8 bases in between. Germline CDR1 SGHDT, CDR2 YYEEEE. The CDR3 sequence is CASSSGTNYGYTF. The CDR3 nucleotides read TGTGCCAGCAGCTCAGGGACGAACTATGGCTACACCTTC.

This rearrangement joins TRBV7-6 to TRBJ2-7; tentatively, D is TRBD2 (5 bases). CDR3 length: 12 amino acids. The germline gives CDR1 SGHVS, CDR2 FNYEAQ. V lost 3 bases and J 5 bases, leaving 8 bases between the germline ends. This CDR3 reads CASSLGDHEQYF. The CDR3 bases are TGTGCCAGCAGCTTGGGAGATCACGAGCAGTACTTC.

The genes are TRBV4-1 and TRBJ2-5, with D hard to call. The CDR3 sequence is 14 residues long. From germline, CDR1 is MGHRA and CDR2 YSYEKL. With 0 bases removed from V and 2 bases from J, the gap between germline ends came to 7 bases. This CDR3 reads CASSQDLLQETQYF. In DNA, the CDR3 is TGCGCCAGCAGCCAAGATCTCCTTCAAGAGACCCAGTACTTC.

V and J are TRBV7-9 and TRBJ2-7, with 8 nucleotides matching TRBD1. Germline values: CDR1 SEHNR, CDR2 FQNEAQ (reference sequence). V shed 8 bases and J 0 bases; nucleotides not matched to a gene: 15. This CDR3 is 17 amino acids long. CDR3 in amino acids: CASGGQDRTRFSYEQYF. CDR3 sequence (DNA): TGTGCCAGCGGGGGACAGGACAGAACACGTTTCTCCTACGAGCAGTACTTC.

This clone has only a few counts. This chain connects TRBV14 to TRBJ2-2; tentative D call: TRBD1 (6 bases). V was shortened by 6 bases and J by 3 bases, with 17 bases between the two germline ends. Germline V gives CDR1 SGHDN, CDR2 FVKESK. The CDR3 is 16 amino acids. The CDR3 nucleotides are TGTGCCAGCAGTATCTCCCACAGGGCCCACACCGGGGAGCTGTTTTTT. Translation gives CASSISHRAHTGELFF. Using reference TRBV14 and TRBJ2-2 for the parts outside the CDR3, the full variable domain is EAGVTQFPSHSVIEKGQTVTLRCDPISGHDNLYWYRRVMGKEIKFLLHFVKESKQDESGMPNNRFLAERTGGTYSTLKVQPAELEDSGVYFCASSISHRAHTGELFFGEGSRLTVL.

This chain joins TRBV6-6 and TRBJ2-5; D is possibly TRBD2 (5 bases). CDR3 length: 14 residues. Trimming stripped 9 bases from V and 0 bases from J, with 14 bases between. CDR1 MNHNY and CDR2 SVGAGI come from the germline V gene (reference sequence). The CDR3 spells CASLLGRYQETQYF. CDR3 bases: TGTGCCAGTTTACTAGGGCGGTACCAAGAGACCCAGTACTTC.

V is TRBV9 and J is TRBJ2-2; maybe TRBD1 (5 bases). Germline CDR1 SGDLS, CDR2 YYNGEE. The CDR3 loop spans 16 amino acids. Deletions cut 0 bases from V and 4 bases from J, with 13 bases between. CDR3 in amino acids: CASSVDPGNPTGELFF. CDR3 DNA: TGTGCCAGCAGCGTAGATCCAGGGAATCCCACCGGGGAGCTGTTTTTT.

This chain connects TRBV11-1 to TRBJ1-1, with D possibly being TRBD1 (5 bases). The CDR3 spans 14 residues. The germline V gene encodes CDR1 SGHAT and CDR2 FQDESV (reference sequence). Trimming cost V 3 bases and J 1 base, with 9 bases left between them. Here the CDR3 DNA reads TGTGCCAGCAGCTTCGGGGGGAGGAACACTGAAGCTTTCTTT. Its translation is CASSFGGRNTEAFF.

The chain couples TRBV4-3 to TRBJ1-4; D is possibly TRBD1 (6 bases). The CDR3 is 16 residues long. Trimming removed 0 bases at V and 2 bases at J, with 10 bases between. CDR1 is LGHNA, CDR2 YSLEER, per germline. The CDR3 loop reads CASSQDFQGTNEKLFF. In DNA, the CDR3 is TGCGCCAGCAGCCAAGACTTTCAGGGGACTAATGAAAAACTGTTTTTT.

The chain recombines TRBV2 with TRBJ2-7; 7 bases align to TRBD2. Trimming removed 1 base from V and 2 bases from J; junction bases left unmatched: 2. Per germline, CDR1 SNHLY and CDR2 FYNNEI. CDR3 length equals 14 residues. The CDR3 protein is CASSEDTSAYEQYF. The CDR3 DNA sequence: TGTGCCAGCAGTGAAGATACTAGCGCCTACGAGCAGTACTTC.

This sequence joins TRBV15 and TRBJ2-7; TRBD1 matches 9 bases. This CDR3 is built from 16 residues. Trimming took 1 base from V and 5 from J; bases not matched to a gene: 9. CDR1 is LNHNV and CDR2 is YYDKDF in the germline V gene (reference sequence). The CDR3: CATSRGSGQGRDEQYF. CDR3 sequence (DNA): TGTGCCACCAGCAGAGGGAGTGGACAGGGGAGGGACGAGCAGTACTTC.